This TCR beta chain appears in the sequencing data of a study of graft-versus-host responses after intestinal transplantation. TCRdb keeps only in-frame clones here, not all; method: immunoSEQ multiplex PCR. The sample lists some 110,000 clones, over 85% occurring once. Comment on this clone: Its antigen remains unidentified.

The CDR3 sequence is 19 residues long. J lost 4 bases, V lost 5 bases, and 17 bases had no gene match. Germline V gene lookup returns CDR1 SEHNR and CDR2 FQNEAQ (reference sequence). The material sequenced was unstimulated CD4+ T cells sorted from spleen or lymph node cells, taken before transplant. The receptor comes from a human donor who was the organ donor for an intestinal transplant. This chain uses TRBV7-9 with TRBJ2-2, with TRBD2 matching over 9 bases. The CDR3 nucleotides read TGTGCCAGCAGCCCCTTCCGGGTTAGCGGGAGTTCGGGCACCGGGGAGCTGTTTTTT. Residues: CASSPFRVSGSSGTGELFF.